Listed below are T cell receptor beta chains from one sample, sequenced in a study of blood T cell repertoires in COVID-19. This table comes from immunoSEQ multiplex PCR, and its TCRdb copy is limited to in-frame clones, with some not included. This table has around 110,000 clones, approximately 90% appearing once. Sequencing input: peripheral blood. Every receptor here comes from a woman aged 30 to 39 with acute or convalescent COVID-19. CDR3s include the opening cysteine and the closing phenylalanine or tryptophan. D genes are given only for firm matches. Where a row states a size, it is once, few, many or the class of an expanded clone; other rows omit it.

CDR3 DNA	CDR3 protein	J gene	D gene	clone size	V gene
TGTGCCAGCAAGAGCGCGAACACCGGGGAGCTGTTTTTT	CASKSANTGELFF	TRBJ2-2	-	once	TRBV2
TGTGCCAGCAGCCGAGAGAGGGCAGACAATCAGCCCCAGCATTTT	CASSRERADNQPQHF	TRBJ1-5	-	few	TRBV4-2
TGTGCCATCAGTGATAGTAGCGGGAGGGGAGTGAATGAGCAGTTCTTC	CAISDSSGRGVNEQFF	TRBJ2-1	TRBD2	-	TRBV10-3
TGCGCCAGCAGCTCAAAAGGGGTACAGGGTAACGACGAGCAGTACTTC	CASSSKGVQGNDEQYF	TRBJ2-7	-	-	TRBV5-1
TGTGCCAGTACTAGCGGGGAAGGCGAGCAGTACTTC	CASTSGEGEQYF	TRBJ2-7	TRBD2	-	TRBV3-1/TRBV3-2
TGCGCCAGCAGTGGGACAGGGGAGGACGCTGATACGCAGTATTTT	CASSGTGEDADTQYF	TRBJ2-3	TRBD1	-	TRBV10-1
TGTGCCAGCATAGCCGGGGATAATGAAAAACTGTTTTTT	CASIAGDNEKLFF	TRBJ1-4	-	-	TRBV6-5
TGTGCCAGCAGCCCGGCCGCGGGGGCCTACGAGCAGTACTTC	CASSPAAGAYEQYF	TRBJ2-7	TRBD2	-	TRBV7-2
TGTGCCAGCAGCCCCATCCCCCCAGGATACTATGGCTACACCTTC	CASSPIPPGYYGYTF	TRBJ1-2	-	once	TRBV4-2
TGTGCCATCAGTAGAACAGGGCCTGCTAATGAAAAACTGTTTTTT	CAISRTGPANEKLFF	TRBJ1-4	-	-	TRBV10-3
TGTGCCAGCAGCTCTCGACAGGACGTTAACTATGGCTACACCTTC	CASSSRQDVNYGYTF	TRBJ1-2	-	-	TRBV11-1
TGTGCCAGCAGCCAAAACACAAAAGAGACCCAGTACTTC	CASSQNTKETQYF	TRBJ2-5	-	-	TRBV14
TGCGCCAGCAGCTTGGCCATGGAGCTCGAGCAGTACTTC	CASSLAMELEQYF	TRBJ2-7	-	-	TRBV5-1
TGCAGCGTTGAAGATTTCGGGGGAGCTTCGTCTGGAAACACCATATATTTT	CSVEDFGGASSGNTIYF	TRBJ1-3	-	-	TRBV29-1
TGTGCCAGCAGTTTAGAGAGGAGATACCAGCAGTACTTC	CASSLERRYQQYF	TRBJ2-7	-	-	TRBV12-3/TRBV12-4
TGTGCCAGCAGCCGTTTTCTGGGACAGGCCTACAATGAGCAGTTCTTC	CASSRFLGQAYNEQFF	TRBJ2-1	TRBD1	-	TRBV11-3
TGTGCCAGCAGCTTTGGACGGGAGCTCTACGAGCAGTACTTC	CASSFGRELYEQYF	TRBJ2-7	-	-	TRBV7-2
TGTGCCAGCAGCTTCCGACAGGGAACTAATGAAAAACTGTTTTTT	CASSFRQGTNEKLFF	TRBJ1-4	TRBD1	-	TRBV7-7
TGTGCCAGCAGCTTAGTTCTGGGGGGTAGCAATCAGCCCCAGCATTTT	CASSLVLGGSNQPQHF	TRBJ1-5	-	-	TRBV7-2
TGTGCCAGCAGCTTCGAAAGCCTCAATTGGGGACTAGGCTTCTGCGAGCAGTACTTC	CASSFESLNWGLGFCEQYF	TRBJ2-7	TRBD2	-	TRBV7-8
TGTGCCAGCGGTACCGGGACAGACATTTCAACTAACTATGGCTACACCTTC	CASGTGTDISTNYGYTF	TRBJ1-2	TRBD1	-	TRBV28
TGCGCCAGCAGCCGCCTGACAGGGGATTATGGCTACACCTTC	CASSRLTGDYGYTF	TRBJ1-2	TRBD1	-	TRBV4-3
TGTGCCAGCTCCGAGGCTAGCGGGGCTACAGATACGCAGTATTTT	CASSEASGATDTQYF	TRBJ2-3	TRBD2	-	TRBV6-5
TGTGCCAGCAGAGGACTAGCCAAAAACATTCAGTACTTC	CASRGLAKNIQYF	TRBJ2-4	-	many	TRBV7-2
TGTGCCAGCAGCCCAAGCAATGGCAGGGTTTCAGAGACCCAGTACTTC	CASSPSNGRVSETQYF	TRBJ2-5	-	-	TRBV3-1/TRBV3-2
TGCGCCAGCAGTCACTCCGGACAGGGTGAGATCAATCAGCCCCAGCATTTT	CASSHSGQGEINQPQHF	TRBJ1-5	TRBD1	-	TRBV23-1
TGTGCCAGTAGTTTGGCCCTAGCGGCCAGCACAGATACGCAGTATTTT	CASSLALAASTDTQYF	TRBJ2-3	TRBD2	-	TRBV19
TGCGCCAGCAGCCAAGTTACCACTGGCAATGAGCAGTTCTTC	CASSQVTTGNEQFF	TRBJ2-1	-	-	TRBV4-1
TGTGCCAGCTTAGGGACAGCACACACTGAAGCTTTCTTT	CASLGTAHTEAFF	TRBJ1-1	TRBD1	-	TRBV28
TGTGCCAGCAGCCGAGACAGGGGAGGGGAGCTGTTTTTT	CASSRDRGGELFF	TRBJ2-2	TRBD1	-	TRBV5-4
TGTGCCAGCAGCCAAGCTGGGGCGGGGGATGAAAAACTGTTTTTT	CASSQAGAGDEKLFF	TRBJ1-4	-	-	TRBV4-2
TGTGCCAGTAGTATTGAAACCGGGACAGGGGACTACAATGAGCAGTTCTTC	CASSIETGTGDYNEQFF	TRBJ2-1	TRBD1	-	TRBV19
TGTGCCAGCAGCTTAGGACAGGGAAGATCCGAGCAGTACTTC	CASSLGQGRSEQYF	TRBJ2-7	TRBD1	-	TRBV11-3
TGCGCCAGCAGCCAAGATGGGGGGGGCGGCACAGATACGCAGTATTTT	CASSQDGGGGTDTQYF	TRBJ2-3	-	once	TRBV4-3
TGCGCCAGCAGCGGTTGGGCAGGCGGGGAGACCCAGTACTTC	CASSGWAGGETQYF	TRBJ2-5	-	-	TRBV4-1
TGTGCCACCGGGGACAGCCTACAAGAGACCCAGTACTTC	CATGDSLQETQYF	TRBJ2-5	TRBD1	-	TRBV24-1
TGTGCCAGCAGCAAAAGGGGACAGGGTGAAACTGAAGCTTTCTTT	CASSKRGQGETEAFF	TRBJ1-1	-	-	TRBV21-1
TGTGCCAGCAGCAGATCGACAGGGTTTAATGGCTACACCTTC	CASSRSTGFNGYTF	TRBJ1-2	TRBD1	-	TRBV9
TGCGCCAGCAGCCAAGATCCGGGACAGGGGGCTGCCGGGGAGCTGTTTTTT	CASSQDPGQGAAGELFF	TRBJ2-2	TRBD1	-	TRBV4-1
TGTGCCTGGAGTGTGGGCAGAACCAATTCACCCCTCCACTTT	CAWSVGRTNSPLHF	TRBJ1-6	-	-	TRBV30
TGCGCCAGCAGCTTGGATCGTAGCGGGGCTCCCTACGAGCAGTACTTC	CASSLDRSGAPYEQYF	TRBJ2-7	TRBD2	few	TRBV5-1
TGTGCCAGCAGCCTGACAGTAATGAACACTGAAGCTTTCTTT	CASSLTVMNTEAFF	TRBJ1-1	-	-	TRBV27
TGTGCCAGCAGCTTAGGTGACAGGGACAATTCACCCCTCCACTTT	CASSLGDRDNSPLHF	TRBJ1-6	TRBD1	-	TRBV13